The T cell receptor beta chain under discussion was sequenced for a study of cytomegalovirus exposure and HLA in healthy donors. In the study overall: Most genotyped donors, approximately 77% of about 430, had Caucasian-associated genetic ancestry.

In the PCR, 60 Vbeta and 13 Jbeta primers were used. Profiling relied on immunoSEQ multiplex PCR, and the TCRdb table lists in-frame clones only, not all of them. The sample has 90,000 to 120,000 clones; approximately 80% are singletons. This clone appeared a single time. V gave up 2 bases and J gave up 7 bases; unmatched junction bases: 9. Germline V gene data show CDR1 as LGHNA and CDR2 as YSLEER. The CDR3 runs 16 residues. The chain is built from TRBV4-3 and TRBJ2-1, with 9 bases lining up with TRBD1. The sample taken for sequencing was PBMCs. The origin of this receptor is a woman between 18 and 29 years old in good health and CMV-seronegative. The CDR3 sequence: CASSQLRTGASNEQFF. The CDR3 DNA reads as TGCGCCAGCAGCCAACTCCGGACAGGGGCCAGTAATGAGCAGTTCTTC.